This record covers a single T cell receptor beta chain. This entry belongs to a study of T-cell reconstitution after alpha-beta-depleted transplantation in children. The library targeted TCRbeta and was prepared with unique molecular identifiers. TCRdb reprocessed the PCR reads via MiXCR and lists one record per CDR3 protein. The sample has nearly 550,000 distinct CDR3 sequences; around 18% are singletons. The length of the CDR3 is 13 residues. Looked up from germline, CDR1 is LNHNV and CDR2 is YYDKDF (reference sequence). Between the trimmed V and J ends, which lost 0 bases and 11 bases, there was a span of 11 bases.

Source: PBMCs from the stem cell graft donor, taken from the stem cell graft. The clonotype originates from a human donor who donated a stem cell graft to a child with acute lymphoblastic leukemia. This chain joins TRBV15 and TRBJ2-1; D unresolved. As DNA, the CDR3 is TGTGCCACCAGCAGAGATAAGACCTCAAAGCAGTTCTTC. Its translation is CATSRDKTSKQFF.